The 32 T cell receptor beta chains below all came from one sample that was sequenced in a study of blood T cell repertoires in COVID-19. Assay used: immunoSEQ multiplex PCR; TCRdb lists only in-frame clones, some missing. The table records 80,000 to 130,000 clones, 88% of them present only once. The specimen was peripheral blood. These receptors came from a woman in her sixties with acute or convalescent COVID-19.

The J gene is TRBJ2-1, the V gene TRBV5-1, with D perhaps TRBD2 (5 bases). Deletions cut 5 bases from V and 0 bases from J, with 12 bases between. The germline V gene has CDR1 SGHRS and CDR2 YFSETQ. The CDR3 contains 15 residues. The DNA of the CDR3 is TGCGCCAGCAGGCCGGACTGGTCCTCCTACAATGAGCAGTTCTTC. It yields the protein CASRPDWSSYNEQFF.

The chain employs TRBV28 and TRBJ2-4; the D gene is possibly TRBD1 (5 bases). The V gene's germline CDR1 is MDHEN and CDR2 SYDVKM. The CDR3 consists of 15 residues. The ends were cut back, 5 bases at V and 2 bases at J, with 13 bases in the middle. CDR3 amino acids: CASSRQDTPKNIQYF. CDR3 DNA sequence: TGTGCCAGCAGTCGCCAGGACACCCCCAAAAACATTCAGTACTTC.

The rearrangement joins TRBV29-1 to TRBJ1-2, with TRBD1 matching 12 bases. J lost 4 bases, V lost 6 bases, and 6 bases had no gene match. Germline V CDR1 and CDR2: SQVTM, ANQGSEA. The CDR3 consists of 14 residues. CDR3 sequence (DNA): TGCAGCGTGGGACAGGGGGCGCTTAGCTATGGCTACACCTTC. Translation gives CSVGQGALSYGYTF.

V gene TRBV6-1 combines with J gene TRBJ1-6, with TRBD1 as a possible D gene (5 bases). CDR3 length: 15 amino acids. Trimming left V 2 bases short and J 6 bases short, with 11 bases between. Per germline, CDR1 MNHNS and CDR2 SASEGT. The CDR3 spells CASSERGSVNSPLHF. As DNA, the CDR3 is TGTGCCAGCAGTGAAAGGGGATCGGTTAATTCACCCCTCCACTTT.

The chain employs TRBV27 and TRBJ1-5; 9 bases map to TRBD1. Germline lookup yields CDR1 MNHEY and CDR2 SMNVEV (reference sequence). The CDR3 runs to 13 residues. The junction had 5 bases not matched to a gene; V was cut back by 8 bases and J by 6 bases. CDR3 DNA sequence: TGTGCCAGCCGGGGACAGGGAGGTCAGCCCCAGCATTTT. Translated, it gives CASRGQGGQPQHF.

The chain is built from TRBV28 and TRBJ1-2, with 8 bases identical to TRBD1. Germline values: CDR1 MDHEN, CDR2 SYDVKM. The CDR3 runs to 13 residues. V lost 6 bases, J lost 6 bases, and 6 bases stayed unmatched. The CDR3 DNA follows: TGTGCCAGCAGAGGGCAGGGGGCGAATGGCTACACCTTC. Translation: CASRGQGANGYTF.

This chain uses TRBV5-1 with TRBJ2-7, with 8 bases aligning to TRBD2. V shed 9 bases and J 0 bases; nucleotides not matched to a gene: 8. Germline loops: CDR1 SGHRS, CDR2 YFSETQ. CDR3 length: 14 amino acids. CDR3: CATRTSGGSYEQYF. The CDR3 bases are TGCGCCACCAGAACTAGCGGAGGCTCCTACGAGCAGTACTTC.

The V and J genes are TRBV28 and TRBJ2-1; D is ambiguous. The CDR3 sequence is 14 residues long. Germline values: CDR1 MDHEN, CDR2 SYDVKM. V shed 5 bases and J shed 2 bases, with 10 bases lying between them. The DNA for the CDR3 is TGTGCCAGCAGTGAGGTCCGCCCCTACAATGAGCAGTTCTTC. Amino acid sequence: CASSEVRPYNEQFF.

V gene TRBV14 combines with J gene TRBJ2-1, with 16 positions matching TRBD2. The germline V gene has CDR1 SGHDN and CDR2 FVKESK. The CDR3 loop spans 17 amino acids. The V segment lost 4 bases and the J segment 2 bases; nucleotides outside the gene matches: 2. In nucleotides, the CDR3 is TGTGCCAGCAGCCGTGGGACTAGCGGGAGGGCCTACAATGAGCAGTTCTTC. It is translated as CASSRGTSGRAYNEQFF.

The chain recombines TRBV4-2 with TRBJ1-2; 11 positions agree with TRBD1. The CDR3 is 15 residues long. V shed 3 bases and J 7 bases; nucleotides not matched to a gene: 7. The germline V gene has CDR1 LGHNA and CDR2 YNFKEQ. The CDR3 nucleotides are TGTGCCAGCAGCCAGACGGGACAGGGGGTCAGTGGCTACACCTTC. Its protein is CASSQTGQGVSGYTF.

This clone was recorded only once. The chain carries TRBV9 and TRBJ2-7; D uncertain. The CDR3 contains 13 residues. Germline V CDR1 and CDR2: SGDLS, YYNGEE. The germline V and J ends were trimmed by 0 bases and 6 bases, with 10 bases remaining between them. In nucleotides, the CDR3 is TGTGCCAGCAGCGTAGTAGGCGGCGGCGAGCAGTACTTC. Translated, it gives CASSVVGGGEQYF.

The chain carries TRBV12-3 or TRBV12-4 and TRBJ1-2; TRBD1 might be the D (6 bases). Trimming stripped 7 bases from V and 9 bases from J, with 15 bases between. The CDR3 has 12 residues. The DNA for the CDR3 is TGTGCCAGCATGGGAGGGGGGTTGCGCTACACCTTC. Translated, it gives CASMGGGLRYTF.

This CDR3 reads CASRRTGFNEQFF. The CDR3 nucleotides read TGTGCCAGCAGACGGACAGGTTTCAATGAGCAGTTCTTC. The rearrangement uses TRBV28 and TRBJ2-1; the match to TRBD1 covers 7 bases. V dropped 6 bases and J dropped 6; count of bases not matched to a gene: 5. This CDR3 has 13 amino acids. Germline CDR1 and CDR2: MDHEN and SYDVKM.

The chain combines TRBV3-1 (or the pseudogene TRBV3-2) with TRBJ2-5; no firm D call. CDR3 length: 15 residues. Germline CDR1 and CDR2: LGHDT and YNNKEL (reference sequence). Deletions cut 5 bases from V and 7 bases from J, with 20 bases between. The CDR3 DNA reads TGTGCCAGCAGCTCCGAACGACGGGTTGGCGGGACCCAGTACTTC. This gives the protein CASSSERRVGGTQYF.

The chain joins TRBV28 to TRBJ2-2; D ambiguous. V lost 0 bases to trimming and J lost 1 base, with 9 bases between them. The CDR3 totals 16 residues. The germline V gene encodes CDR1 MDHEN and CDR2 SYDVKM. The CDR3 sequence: CASSLWQSLNTGELFF. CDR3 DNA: TGTGCCAGCAGTTTATGGCAGTCCTTGAACACCGGGGAGCTGTTTTTT.

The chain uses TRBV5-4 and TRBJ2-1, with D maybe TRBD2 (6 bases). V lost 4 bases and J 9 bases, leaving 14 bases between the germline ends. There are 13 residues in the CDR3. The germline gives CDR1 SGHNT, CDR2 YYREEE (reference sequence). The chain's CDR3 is CASSPGTQGEQFF. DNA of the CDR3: TGTGCCAGCAGCCCGGGGACTCAGGGTGAGCAGTTCTTC.

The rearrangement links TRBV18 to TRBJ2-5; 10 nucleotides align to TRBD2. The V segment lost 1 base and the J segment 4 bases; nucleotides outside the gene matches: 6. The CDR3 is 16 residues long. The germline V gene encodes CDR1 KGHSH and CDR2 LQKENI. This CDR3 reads CASSPLASGSPETQYF. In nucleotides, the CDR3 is TGTGCCAGCTCACCACTCGCTAGCGGGAGCCCAGAGACCCAGTACTTC.

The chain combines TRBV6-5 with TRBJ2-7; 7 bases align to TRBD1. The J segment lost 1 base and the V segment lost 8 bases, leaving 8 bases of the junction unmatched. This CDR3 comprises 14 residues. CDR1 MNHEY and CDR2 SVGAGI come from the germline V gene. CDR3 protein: CASDTQTGSYEQYF. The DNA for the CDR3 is TGTGCCAGCGATACCCAGACAGGGTCCTACGAGCAGTACTTC.

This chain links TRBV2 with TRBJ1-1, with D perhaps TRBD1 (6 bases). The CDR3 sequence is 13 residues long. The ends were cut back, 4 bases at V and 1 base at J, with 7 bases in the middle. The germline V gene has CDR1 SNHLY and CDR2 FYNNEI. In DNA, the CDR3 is TGTGCCAGCAGTGTGGGACAGAACACTGAAGCTTTCTTT. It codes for CASSVGQNTEAFF.

The CDR3 bases are TGTGCCAGCAGTTCGCTCAGGACTAGCGGGAGGGCGGGCAATGAGCAGTTCTTC. This translates into CASSSLRTSGRAGNEQFF. The chain uses TRBV28 and TRBJ2-1, with 15 bases matching TRBD2. CDR1 and CDR2 from the germline V gene are MDHEN and SYDVKM. V trimming: 4 bases; J trimming: 6 bases; junction bases outside the gene matches: 10. CDR3 length: 18 residues. The whole variable domain, remainder taken from reference TRBV28 and TRBJ2-1, is DVKVTQSSRYLVKRTGEKVFLECVQDMDHENMFWYRQDPGLGLRLIYFSYDVKMKEKGDIPEGYSVSREKKERFSLILESASTNQTSMYLCASSSLRTSGRAGNEQFFGPGTRLTVL.

CDR3 bases: TGTGCCAGCAGCTCAACTCCCAGGGGATCCTATGGCTACACCTTC. Protein: CASSSTPRGSYGYTF. The V and J genes are TRBV28 and TRBJ1-2; D is perhaps TRBD1 (6 bases). Trimming removed 6 bases at V and 4 bases at J, with 18 bases between. Germline CDR1 is MDHEN and CDR2 is SYDVKM. The CDR3 is 15 amino acids.

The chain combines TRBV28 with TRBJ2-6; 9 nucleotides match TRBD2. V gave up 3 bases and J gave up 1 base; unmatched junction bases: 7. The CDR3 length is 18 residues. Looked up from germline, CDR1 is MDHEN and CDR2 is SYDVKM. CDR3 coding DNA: TGTGCCAGCAGTTTGGGGACTAGCAAAGTGTCTGGGGCCAACGTCCTGACTTTC. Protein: CASSLGTSKVSGANVLTF.

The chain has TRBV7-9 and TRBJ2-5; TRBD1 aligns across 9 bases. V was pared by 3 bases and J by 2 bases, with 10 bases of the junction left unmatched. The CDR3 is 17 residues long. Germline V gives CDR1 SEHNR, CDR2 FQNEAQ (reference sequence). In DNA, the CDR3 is TGTGCCAGCAGCTTTTTCGGGACAGGGCTAGGGCAAGAGACCCAGTACTTC. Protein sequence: CASSFFGTGLGQETQYF.

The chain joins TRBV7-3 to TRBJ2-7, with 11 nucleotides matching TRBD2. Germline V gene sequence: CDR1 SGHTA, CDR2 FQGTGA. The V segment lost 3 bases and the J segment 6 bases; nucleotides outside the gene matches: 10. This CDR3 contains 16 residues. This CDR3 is CASSFAALAGGFEQYV. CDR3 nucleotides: TGTGCCAGCAGCTTTGCCGCCCTAGCGGGAGGTTTCGAGCAGTACGTC.

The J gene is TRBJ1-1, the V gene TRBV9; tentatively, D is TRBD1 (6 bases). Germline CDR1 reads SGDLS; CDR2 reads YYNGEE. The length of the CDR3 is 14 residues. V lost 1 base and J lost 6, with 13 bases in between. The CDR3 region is CASSVFPGDAEAFF. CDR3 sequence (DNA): TGTGCCAGCAGCGTATTCCCAGGGGATGCTGAAGCTTTCTTT.

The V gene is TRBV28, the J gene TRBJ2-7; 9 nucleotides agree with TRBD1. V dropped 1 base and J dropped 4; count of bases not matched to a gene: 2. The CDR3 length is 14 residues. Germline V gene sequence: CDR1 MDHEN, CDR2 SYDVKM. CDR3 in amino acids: CASSLFGQGYEQYF. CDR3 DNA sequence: TGTGCCAGCAGTTTATTCGGACAGGGGTACGAGCAGTACTTC.

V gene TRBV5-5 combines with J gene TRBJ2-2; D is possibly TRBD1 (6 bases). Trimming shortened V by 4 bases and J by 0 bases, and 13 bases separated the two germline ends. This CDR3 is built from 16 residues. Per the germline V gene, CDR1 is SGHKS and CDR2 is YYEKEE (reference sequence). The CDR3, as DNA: TGTGCCAGCAGCGGAACCGGGACAACGAACACCGGGGAGCTGTTTTTT. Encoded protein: CASSGTGTTNTGELFF. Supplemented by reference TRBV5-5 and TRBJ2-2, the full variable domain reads DAGVTQSPTHLIKTRGQQVTLRCSPISGHKSVSWYQQVLGQGPQFIFQYYEKEERGRGNFPDRFSARQFPNYSSELNVNALLLGDSALYLCASSGTGTTNTGELFFGEGSRLTVL.

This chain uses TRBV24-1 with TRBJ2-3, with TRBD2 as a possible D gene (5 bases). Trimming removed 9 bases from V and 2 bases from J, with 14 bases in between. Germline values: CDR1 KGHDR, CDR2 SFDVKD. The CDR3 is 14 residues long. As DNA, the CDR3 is TGTGCCACCGGACCGGAGGCTTACACAGATACGCAGTATTTT. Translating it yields CATGPEAYTDTQYF.

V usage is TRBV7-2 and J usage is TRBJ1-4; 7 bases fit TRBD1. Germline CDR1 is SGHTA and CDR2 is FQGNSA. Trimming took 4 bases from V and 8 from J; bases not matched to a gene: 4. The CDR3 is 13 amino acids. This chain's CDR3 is CASSSTQGEKLFF. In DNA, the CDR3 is TGTGCCAGCAGCTCGACACAGGGGGAAAAACTGTTTTTT.

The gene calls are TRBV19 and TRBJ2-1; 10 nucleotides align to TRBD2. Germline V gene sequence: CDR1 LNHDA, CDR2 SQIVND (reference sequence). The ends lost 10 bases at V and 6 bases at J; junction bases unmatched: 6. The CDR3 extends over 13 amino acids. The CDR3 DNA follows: TGTGCCACCCGACTAGCGGGTGTCAATGAGCAGTTCTTC. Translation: CATRLAGVNEQFF.

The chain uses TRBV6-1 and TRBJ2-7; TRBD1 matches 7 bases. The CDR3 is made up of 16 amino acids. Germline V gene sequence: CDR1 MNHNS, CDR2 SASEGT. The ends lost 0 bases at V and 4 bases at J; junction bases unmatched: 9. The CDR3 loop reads CASSEALGQMDYEQYV. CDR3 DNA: TGTGCCAGCAGTGAAGCCTTGGGACAGATGGATTACGAGCAGTACGTC.

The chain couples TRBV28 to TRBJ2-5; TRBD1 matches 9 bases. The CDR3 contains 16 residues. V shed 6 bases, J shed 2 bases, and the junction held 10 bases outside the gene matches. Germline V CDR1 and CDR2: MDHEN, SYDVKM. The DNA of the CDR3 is TGTGCCAGCAGCTCGTGGGAGGGACAGGGACAAGAGACCCAGTACTTC. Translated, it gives CASSSWEGQGQETQYF.